The 6 T cell receptor beta chains given below trace back to one sample, sequenced in a study of blood T cell repertoires in COVID-19. Profiled with immunoSEQ multiplex PCR; TCRdb holds only in-frame clones, not every one. Of 350,000 to 450,000 clones listed, 80% to 95% are singletons. Sequencing input: PBMCs or T cells enriched from blood (not recorded which). Receptors were obtained from a woman aged 40 to 50 who had been exposed to COVID-19.

The gene calls are TRBV3-1 (or the pseudogene TRBV3-2) and TRBJ1-1, with 10 bases matching TRBD1. Trimming at V came to 1 base and at J to 5 bases, leaving 7 bases not matched to a gene. Germline CDR1 reads LGHDT; CDR2 reads YNNKEL (reference sequence). The CDR3 loop spans 16 amino acids. The CDR3 coding sequence is TGTGCCAGCAGCCAAGGGGACAGGGGTAGGGTAACTGAAGCTTTCTTT. It encodes CASSQGDRGRVTEAFF.

The V call is TRBV5-5, the J call TRBJ1-3; D is unresolved. V was clipped by 2 bases and J by 0 bases, with 12 bases between them. CDR1 SGHKS and CDR2 YYEKEE come from the germline V gene (reference sequence). CDR3 size: 16 residues. The CDR3 protein is CASSFPPDSSGNTIYF. CDR3 nucleotides: TGTGCCAGCAGCTTTCCACCTGACTCCTCTGGAAACACCATATATTTT.

The chain uses TRBV7-3 and TRBJ2-5, with 9 nucleotides matching TRBD2. The germline V gene has CDR1 SGHTA and CDR2 FQGTGA. V gave up 2 bases and J gave up 4 bases; unmatched junction bases: 5. This CDR3 comprises 15 residues. The DNA of the CDR3 is TGTGCCAGCAGCTTAGCGGGGGGGCTCGGAGAGACCCAGTACTTC. Translated: CASSLAGGLGETQYF.

This chain links TRBV14 with TRBJ2-3; the match to TRBD1 covers 9 bases. The germline V gene encodes CDR1 SGHDN and CDR2 FVKESK. CDR3 length equals 15 residues. V gave up 4 bases and J gave up 5 bases; unmatched junction bases: 7. This CDR3 reads CASSLGTGFIDTQYF. CDR3 nucleotides: TGTGCCAGCAGCCTGGGGACAGGGTTCATAGATACGCAGTATTTT.

The chain combines TRBV9 with TRBJ1-4, with D possibly being TRBD1 (6 bases). The germline gives CDR1 SGDLS, CDR2 YYNGEE. Trimming shortened V by 4 bases and J by 5 bases, and 12 bases separated the two germline ends. The CDR3 runs 14 residues. The CDR3 spells CASSSGQTNEKLFF. The CDR3 region has the DNA TGTGCCAGCAGCTCAGGACAGACCAATGAAAAACTGTTTTTT.

V usage is TRBV10-2 and J usage is TRBJ1-2, with D unclear. V was cut by 6 bases and J by 8 bases, with 25 bases left in between. The CDR3 contains 16 residues. The germline gives CDR1 WSHSY, CDR2 SAAADI. The CDR3 DNA reads as TGCGCCAGCAGATCAGACGACGCCGGGTCGGTGCACGGCTACACCTTC. Protein: CASRSDDAGSVHGYTF.